This T cell receptor beta chain stems from a study of Ad26.COV2.S vaccination and SARS-CoV-2 variants. As for the study in general: Donor had been placed in the Ad26.COV2.S arm of the COV1001 trial. Points from the study as a whole: There was a possibility that the TCR breadth and depth analyses underestimated total T cell responses. Responses of spike-specific T cells (both CD8+ and CD4+) reportedly showed substantial breadth after vaccination.

Worth noting for this clone: What it binds is not known.

Germline loops: CDR1 SGHTA, CDR2 FQGNSA. The CDR3 has 12 residues. V lost 5 bases and J 3 bases, leaving 8 bases between the germline ends. The assay was immunoSEQ multiplex PCR, and TCRdb's table has in-frame clones only and misses some. The repertoire holds roughly 680,000 clones, with roughly 90% as singletons. Treatment indicated: 15 to 20 received Ad26.COV2.S at low or high dose, single or two shots; about 5 received placebo; per-sample allocation not given. Day 63 following the first vaccine or placebo injection was when the samples were taken. An 18-55-year-old adult in Boston served as donor. This clonotype originated in a person between 18 and 65 years old who received the Ad26.COV2.S COVID-19 vaccine or a placebo. The genes are TRBV7-2 and TRBJ2-7; D ambiguous. The sequencing used peripheral blood, collected in a trial of Ad26.COV2.S vaccine versus placebo. Here the CDR3 reads CASSPSNYEQYF. In nucleotides, the CDR3 is TGTGCCAGCAGCCCGTCAAACTACGAGCAGTACTTC.